The clone carrying this T cell receptor (beta chain) was seen a few times. Its target is not known. Quantitative barcoded 5'-RACE was used to prepare TCR beta libraries. TCRdb ran MiXCR on the 5' RACE reads and lists one entry per CDR3 protein. The sample holds a few hundred thousand distinct CDR3 sequences; roughly 13% are singletons and the top ten take almost 7%. These data originate in a study of CD8 T cells in ankylosing spondylitis. General study points: Matched ankylosing spondylitis synovial fluid reportedly showed significant enrichment of disease-linked clones. Clones linked to the disease showed a CD8+ phenotype. They occurred at relatively low frequencies in peripheral blood. A motif in TCR beta, a set of about 8 highly homologous variants, appeared characteristic of ankylosing spondylitis blood. Several of the motif variants were reported before in synovial fluid and blood from reactive arthritis.

V was clipped by 5 bases and J by 7 bases, with 11 bases between them. CDR1 and CDR2 (germline): SEHNR, FQNEAQ (reference sequence). This CDR3 spans 12 amino acids. Specimen: blood, either unsorted or a sorted T cell fraction (not recorded which). This chain uses TRBV7-9 with TRBJ1-1; no clear D gene. This receptor was taken from a male donor with ankylosing spondylitis. Here the CDR3 reads CASSLQGYEAFF. The CDR3 coding sequence is TGTGCCAGCAGCCTTCAAGGATATGAAGCTTTCTTT.